The clone carrying this T cell receptor beta chain was seen many times. The antigen is not known. Time point reported: newly diagnosed GD, antithyroid drugs for less than 3 months. Scientists built the TCR library using RNA that was extracted from PBMCs. HTBI primers from iRepertoire and Arm-PCR of CDR3 regions yielded the TCR beta libraries. TCRdb itself ran the multiplex PCR reads through MiXCR, one entry per CDR3 protein. The profile shows approximately 270,000 distinct CDR3 sequences, approximately 20% of them singletons. The record originates from a study of regulatory T cells in long-lasting Graves disease. Study-level results: Persistent Graves' patients possessed reduced TCR diversity relative to recently diagnosed ones.

V trimming: 5 bases; J trimming: 3 bases; junction bases outside the gene matches: 11. The CDR3 runs to 16 residues. Germline assignment: CDR1 LNHDA and CDR2 SQIVND (reference sequence). These records were also assigned to another study, of T cells in Graves' hyperthyroidism and ophthalmopathy. That publication notes: The patients, who ranged from 18 to 65 in age, presented with newly diagnosed hyperthyroidism lasting under 2 months.

The clonotype originates from a woman aged 30 to 39 with Graves disease. The chain combines TRBV19 with TRBJ1-2; 8 bases are a match to TRBD1. The source material was peripheral blood mononuclear cells (PBMCs), sampled at new diagnosis, from a patient treated with antithyroid drugs. Written as DNA, the CDR3 is TGTGCCAGTAGTCCCACGAAAGGACAGGGTGACTATGGCTACACCTTC. It encodes CASSPTKGQGDYGYTF.